The rows below give T cell receptor beta chains drawn from one sample of a study of T cells in tumors after PD-1 blockade. Measured with immunoSEQ multiplex PCR; TCRdb has only the in-frame clones, and not every one. The data contain around 60,000 clones, just under 80% of them seen just once; the ten biggest clones take up 13%. The sequencing used PBMCs, collected before anti-PD-1 treatment. The receptors were sampled from a human donor with basal cell carcinoma. Both conserved end residues are part of each CDR3. Each record gives: D gene, J gene, clone size, V gene, CDR3 DNA, CDR3 protein. D genes are given only for firm matches. Not every row has a clone size; where given, it reads once, few, many or a size class.

-	TRBJ1-5	-	TRBV3-1/TRBV3-2	TGTGCCAGCAGCCAAGTCTTTACGGGGAATCAGCCCCAGCATTTT	CASSQVFTGNQPQHF
-	TRBJ1-6	-	TRBV2	TGTGCCAGCAGTGATGGGACATATAATTCACCCCTCCACTTT	CASSDGTYNSPLHF
TRBD1	TRBJ1-6	-	TRBV18	TGTGCCAGCTCACCACTAAACCGGGACAGGGAACAATCACCCCTCCACTTT	CASSPLNRDREQSPLHF
-	TRBJ2-4	-	TRBV5-1	TGCGCCAGCAGCTTACAAGGGGACCTAGTAGCCAAAAACATTCAGTACTTC	CASSLQGDLVAKNIQYF
-	TRBJ1-3	-	TRBV7-8	TGTGCCAGCAGCTCACAGGGAATAACAGGAAACACCATATATTTT	CASSSQGITGNTIYF
-	TRBJ1-5	-	TRBV2	TGTGCCAGCAGTGAAACGGGGGGCCACAATCAGCCCCAGCATTTT	CASSETGGHNQPQHF
-	TRBJ1-5	-	TRBV6-5	TGTGCCAGCAGGCCACGTCCCATCCCCAATCAGCCCCAGCATTTT	CASRPRPIPNQPQHF
-	TRBJ1-2	-	TRBV6-5	TGTGCCAGCAGTACCAACTATGGCTACACCTTC	CASSTNYGYTF
TRBD1	TRBJ1-1	-	TRBV5-5	TGTGCCAGCAGACTTAGCCCAGGGGGGCTTTGGGAAGCTTTCTTT	CASRLSPGGLWEAFF
TRBD2	TRBJ2-7	-	TRBV6-1	TGTGCCAGCAGTGAAAAAACTAGCGGGGCCTCCTACGAGCAGTACTTC	CASSEKTSGASYEQYF
-	TRBJ1-6	-	TRBV14	TGTGCCAGCAGCCAAGGCTTTGCGGGCAATTCACCCCTCCACTTT	CASSQGFAGNSPLHF
-	TRBJ1-1	-	TRBV9	TGTGCCAGCAGCCTCCTCGCACAGGGCCTAGGTATGAACACTGAAGCTTTCTTT	CASSLLAQGLGMNTEAFF
-	TRBJ1-1	-	TRBV5-6	TGTGCCAGCAGCCGAGTAGGTGGGTTGGCTGAAGCTTTCTTT	CASSRVGGLAEAFF
-	TRBJ2-2	-	TRBV7-9	TGTGCCAGCAGCTTTTGGGGGTCCGGCGCCGGGGAGCTGTTTTTT	CASSFWGSGAGELFF
-	TRBJ1-2	-	TRBV10-2	TGCGCCAGCAGGCCCTCGACAGCCTCCTATGGCTACACCTTC	CASRPSTASYGYTF
-	TRBJ1-6	-	TRBV27	TGTGCCAGCAGTTTTGAGTCGCTAGCAGGGAGGAATTCACCCCTCCACTTT	CASSFESLAGRNSPLHF
TRBD2	TRBJ2-1	-	TRBV18	TGTGCCAGCTCACCTTTAGCGGGGGGGTTTCTTGAGCAGTTCTTC	CASSPLAGGFLEQFF
-	TRBJ1-6	-	TRBV10-3	TGTGCCATCAAACCGGGACCAGGGGATAGTGCCCTCCACTTT	CAIKPGPGDSALHF
-	TRBJ1-1	-	TRBV3-1/TRBV3-2	TGTGCCAGCAGCCGAAGGGGGAGCAAGGACACTGAAGCTTTCTTT	CASSRRGSKDTEAFF
-	TRBJ1-2	-	TRBV2	TGTGCCAGCAGTGAGAGACAGCCTGTATACTATGGCTACACCTTC	CASSERQPVYYGYTF
TRBD1	TRBJ1-4	-	TRBV6-5	TGTGCCAGCAGCCGGGACAGGGGGGATGAAAAACTGTTTTTT	CASSRDRGDEKLFF
-	TRBJ2-2	-	TRBV30	TGTGCCTGGGGGGACTGGAACGCGAACACCGGGGAGCTGTTTTTT	CAWGDWNANTGELFF
TRBD1	TRBJ2-1	-	TRBV15	TGTGCCACCAGCAGAGAGGGACAGGGGTCCCATGAGCAGTTCTTC	CATSREGQGSHEQFF
TRBD1	TRBJ2-2	-	TRBV2	TGTGCCAGCAGTGACAGGGGGCTGGGCACCGGGGAGCTGTTTTTT	CASSDRGLGTGELFF
TRBD2	TRBJ2-7	-	TRBV9	TGTGCCAGCAGCGTAGCGGGTAGCGGGTGGTACGAGCAGTACTTC	CASSVAGSGWYEQYF
TRBD2	TRBJ2-1	-	TRBV9	TGTGCCAGCAGCGCGGGGGGGAGTTCCTACAATGAGCAGTTCTTC	CASSAGGSSYNEQFF
TRBD2	TRBJ2-5	-	TRBV9	TGTGCCAGCAGCCTTCGACTAGCGGGGAGCCAAGAGACCCAGTACTTC	CASSLRLAGSQETQYF
-	TRBJ2-5	-	TRBV5-4	TGTGCCAGCAGCTTGGCCTTAGAAGCCGGGACCCAGTACTTC	CASSLALEAGTQYF
-	TRBJ2-5	-	TRBV6-5	TGTGCCAGCAGTTACGAGGGGGGAGGAGAGACCCAGTACTTC	CASSYEGGGETQYF
-	TRBJ2-1	-	TRBV6-5	TGTGCCAGCAGTTTCGCCGAGAAAAGGAATGAGCAGTTCTTC	CASSFAEKRNEQFF
TRBD2	TRBJ2-3	-	TRBV29-1	TGCAGCGCCCGGGGGGGGGTACCAGATACGCAGTATTTT	CSARGGVPDTQYF
-	TRBJ2-1	-	TRBV2	TGTGCCAGCAGGGCACTAGTGAATCCTAACAATGAGCAGTTCTTC	CASRALVNPNNEQFF
TRBD1	TRBJ1-1	-	TRBV9	TGTGCCAGCAGCCCCCGACAGGGTAGCGAAGCTTTCTTT	CASSPRQGSEAFF
TRBD1	TRBJ1-5	-	TRBV30	TGTGCCTGGGGGGTAGGGGGCCCAGGGCAGCCCCAGCATTTT	CAWGVGGPGQPQHF
TRBD1	TRBJ2-4	-	TRBV2	TGTGCCAGCAGGGGACAGGGGACCGGAAACATTCAGTACTTC	CASRGQGTGNIQYF
-	TRBJ2-3	-	TRBV28	TGTGCCAGCAGTCCACTAGAGCGCCTTGAGATAGATACGCAGTATTTT	CASSPLERLEIDTQYF
TRBD2	TRBJ2-7	-	TRBV29-1	TGCAGCGTTGATCGCGGGGGCTCCTACGAGCAGTACTTC	CSVDRGGSYEQYF
TRBD2	TRBJ2-1	once	TRBV6-1	TGTGCCAGCAGTGAACTAGCGGGGGGGTACAATGAGCAGTTCTTC	CASSELAGGYNEQFF
-	TRBJ2-5	-	TRBV6-6	TGTGCCGTGAAACGGGCAGGGCTGGTGGGAGAGACCCAGTACTTC	CAVKRAGLVGETQYF
TRBD2	TRBJ2-2	-	TRBV5-4	TGTGCCAGCAGCTTGGCCACTAGCGGGGGGGCCGGGGAGCTGTTTTTT	CASSLATSGGAGELFF
-	TRBJ1-1	-	TRBV10-1	TGCGCCAGCAGTGAGTCGAGGATTGGAGAAGCTTTCTTT	CASSESRIGEAFF
-	TRBJ2-1	once	TRBV12-3/TRBV12-4	TGTGCCAGCAGTAATCAGGGGCACAATGAGCAGTTCTTC	CASSNQGHNEQFF
-	TRBJ1-2	few	TRBV27	TGTGCCAGCAGTTTATCGAGGCTTCGGGGTACCTATGGCTACACCTTC	CASSLSRLRGTYGYTF
-	TRBJ1-1	-	TRBV18	TGTGCCAGCTCACGACAAACAGGGTTCGGCACTGAAGCTTTCTTT	CASSRQTGFGTEAFF
-	TRBJ2-7	-	TRBV30	TGTGCCTGGAGTGTACAAGGGGGGACCTACGAGCAGTACTTC	CAWSVQGGTYEQYF
TRBD1	TRBJ2-2	-	TRBV19	TGTGCCAGTAGTATAAGGACAGGGGCGACCGGGGAGCTGTTTTTT	CASSIRTGATGELFF
-	TRBJ2-2	-	TRBV7-3	TGTGCCAGCAGCTTAACGCCCTCCTCCAAGGTCGGGGAGCTGTTTTTT	CASSLTPSSKVGELFF
-	TRBJ1-6	-	TRBV6-5	TGTGCCAGCAGTTACTCCAGGGTAGTTAATTCACCCCTCCACTTT	CASSYSRVVNSPLHF
-	TRBJ1-2	-	TRBV19	TGTGCCAGTAGTCTGTCAGGACTAAACTATGGCTACACCTTC	CASSLSGLNYGYTF
-	TRBJ1-6	-	TRBV30	TGTGCCTGGAGTCGCTCAGTCGGGGATTCACCCCTCCACTTT	CAWSRSVGDSPLHF